This T cell receptor beta chain came from a study of blood T cell repertoires in COVID-19. Whole-study context: There were acute and convalescent COVID-19 samples, and they came from the United States, Italy and Spain. T cells, B-cell-depleted T cells, or PBMCs provided the cDNA or gDNA that served as material.

Losses at the gene ends were 4 bases for V and 0 bases for J; bases not matched to a gene: 4. This CDR3 is 15 amino acids long. Germline values: CDR1 SGHDT, CDR2 YYEEEE. This clone was seen only once. Original processing methods: The assay estimated nucleated cells by amplifying reference gene primers. The repertoire was sequenced with immunoSEQ multiplex PCR; TCRdb's copy has only in-frame clones and lacks some. The DNA gave D and trimming, while V, J and clone size come from that table. The data contain roughly 200,000 clones, 80% to 90% of them singletons. Sequenced input: peripheral blood. This sequence originates from a woman of 80 years or more with acute or convalescent COVID-19. The chain uses TRBV5-6 and TRBJ2-7, with 10 bases aligning to TRBD1. The DNA of the CDR3 is TGTGCCAGCAGCCGGGGACAGGGGAGCTCCTACGAGCAGTACTTC. Its translation is CASSRGQGSSYEQYF.